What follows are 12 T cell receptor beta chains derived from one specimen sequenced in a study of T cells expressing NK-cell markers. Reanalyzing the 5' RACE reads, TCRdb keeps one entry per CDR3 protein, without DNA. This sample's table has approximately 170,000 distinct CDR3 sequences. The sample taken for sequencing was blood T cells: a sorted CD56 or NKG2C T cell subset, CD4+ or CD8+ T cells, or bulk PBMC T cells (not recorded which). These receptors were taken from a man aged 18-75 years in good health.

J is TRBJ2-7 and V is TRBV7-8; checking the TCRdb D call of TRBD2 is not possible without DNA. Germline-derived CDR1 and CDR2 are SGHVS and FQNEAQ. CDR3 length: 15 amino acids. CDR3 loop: CASSLDGGRGREQYF.

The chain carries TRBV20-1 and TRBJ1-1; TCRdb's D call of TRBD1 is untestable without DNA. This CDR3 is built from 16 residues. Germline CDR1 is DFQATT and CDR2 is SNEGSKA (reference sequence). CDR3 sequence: CSARGGLPGLNTEAFF.

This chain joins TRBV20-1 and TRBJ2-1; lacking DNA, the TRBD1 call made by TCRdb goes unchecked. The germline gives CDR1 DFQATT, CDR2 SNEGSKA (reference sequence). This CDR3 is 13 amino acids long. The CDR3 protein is CSARGDRTGEQFF.

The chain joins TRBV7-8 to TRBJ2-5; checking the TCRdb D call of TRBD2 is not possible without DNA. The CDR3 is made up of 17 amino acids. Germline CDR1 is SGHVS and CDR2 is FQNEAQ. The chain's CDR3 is CASSLGLAGGPGETQYF.

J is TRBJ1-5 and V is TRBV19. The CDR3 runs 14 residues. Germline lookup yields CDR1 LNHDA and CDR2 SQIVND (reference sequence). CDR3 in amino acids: CASSIEGNNQPQHF.

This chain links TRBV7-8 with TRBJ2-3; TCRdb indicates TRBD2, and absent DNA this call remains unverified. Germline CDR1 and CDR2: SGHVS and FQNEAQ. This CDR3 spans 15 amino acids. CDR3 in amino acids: CASSFLGLAGDTQYF.

The CDR3: CASSEEESQPQHF. This rearrangement joins TRBV6-1 to TRBJ1-5. Germline V gene sequence: CDR1 MNHNS, CDR2 SASEGT. The CDR3 covers 13 residues.

CDR3 loop: CASSSKGKMNTEAFF. This rearrangement joins TRBV7-6 to TRBJ1-1. Germline CDR1 reads SGHVS; CDR2 reads FNYEAQ. CDR3 size: 15 residues. Filled out from reference TRBV7-6 and TRBJ1-1, the complete variable domain reads GAGVSQSPRYKVTKRGQDVALRCDPISGHVSLYWYRQALGQGPEFLTYFNYEAQQDKSGLPNDRFSAERPEGSISTLTIQRTEQRDSAMYRCASSSKGKMNTEAFFGQGTRLTVV.

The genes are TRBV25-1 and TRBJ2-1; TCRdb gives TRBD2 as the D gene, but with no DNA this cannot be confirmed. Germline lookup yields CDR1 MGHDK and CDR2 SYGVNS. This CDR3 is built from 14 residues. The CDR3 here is CASSVTSLGNEQFF.

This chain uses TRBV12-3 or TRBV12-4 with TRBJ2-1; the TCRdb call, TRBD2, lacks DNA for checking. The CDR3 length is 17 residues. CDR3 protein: CASSPNLAGGSYNEQFF.

CDR3 loop: CASSSATAIGTGELFF. J is TRBJ2-2 and V is TRBV6-5. The CDR3 length is 16 residues. Germline values: CDR1 MNHEY, CDR2 SVGAGI.

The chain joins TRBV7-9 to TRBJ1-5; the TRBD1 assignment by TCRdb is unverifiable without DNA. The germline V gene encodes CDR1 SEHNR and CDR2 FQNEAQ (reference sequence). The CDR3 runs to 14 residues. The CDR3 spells CASSSGDNNQPQHF.